The T cell receptor beta chain under discussion was sequenced for a study of blood T cells in healthy people across ages. Primers used in a second PCR of roughly 6 to 12 cycles were a sample-barcoded 5' primer and a J-beta primer mix. Each cDNA molecule was tagged by a template-switch adaptor with 12 random nucleotides. TCRdb re-analysed the 5' RACE reads in MiXCR, keeping a single row per CDR3 protein. Of hundreds of thousands of distinct CDR3 sequences listed, under 50% were seen once; the top ten hold roughly 13%. The length of the CDR3 is 13 residues. From germline, CDR1 is MNHNY and CDR2 SVGAGI (reference sequence). After removal of 8 bases from V and 4 bases from J, the junction contained 4 bases not matched to a gene. As to this clonotype: The antigen is undetermined.

Study-level points and caveats: The study could not conclusively compare naive and antigen-experienced cells, given its unsorted PBMCs.

This chain links TRBV6-6 with TRBJ1-4, with 7 positions matching TRBD1. Sequencing used blood. This receptor was taken from a man aged 25-45 years in good health. This chain's CDR3 is CASRGQFNEKLFF. In DNA, the CDR3 is TGTGCCAGCCGGGGACAGTTTAATGAAAAACTGTTTTTT.